This passage covers 26 T cell receptor beta chains from one sample sequenced in a study of shared clonotypes between healthy human individuals. Repertoires were generated with immunoSEQ multiplex PCR, while TCRdb's copy carries only in-frame clones and drops some. The data contain some 2.4 million clones, more than 85% of them singletons. Sequenced material: naive CD4+ T cells from PBMCs. The subset denotes: CD45RA+ positively selected. The receptors were sampled from a man younger than 35 in good health. Some clones in this sample may be carry-over from other donors' samples.

This sequence joins TRBV7-6 and TRBJ2-4, with a weak D call TRBD1 (5 bases). CDR1 SGHVS and CDR2 FNYEAQ come from the germline V gene. The CDR3 spans 16 residues. The germline V and J ends were trimmed by 0 bases and 0 bases, with 9 bases remaining between them. CDR3 in amino acids: CASSLAYQGAKNIQYF. The CDR3 bases are TGTGCCAGCAGCTTAGCGTATCAGGGAGCCAAAAACATTCAGTACTTC.

The CDR3 sequence: CASSSSGTLQETQYF. CDR3 nucleotides: TGCGCCAGCAGCTCATCCGGGACCCTCCAAGAGACCCAGTACTTC. The chain combines TRBV5-1 with TRBJ2-5; either TRBD1 or TRBD2 may supply D (5 bases each). The CDR3 is 15 amino acids. Germline CDR1 SGHRS, CDR2 YFSETQ. The germline V and J ends were trimmed by 3 bases and 1 base, with 13 bases remaining between them.

The chain couples TRBV5-1 to TRBJ2-4, with 7 bases lining up with TRBD2. J lost 0 bases, V lost 5 bases, and 2 bases had no gene match. From germline, CDR1 is SGHRS and CDR2 YFSETQ. CDR3 length: 14 amino acids. The CDR3 DNA reads TGCGCCAGCAGGGCTAGCGGAGCCAAAAACATTCAGTACTTC. Translation: CASRASGAKNIQYF.

J is TRBJ1-1 and V is TRBV5-4; no clear D. The CDR3 consists of 13 residues. V was pared by 0 bases and J by 4 bases, with 7 bases between. CDR1 SGHNT and CDR2 YYREEE come from the germline V gene (reference sequence). The CDR3 coding sequence is TGTGCCAGCAGCTTGGATCAGGCCACTGAAGCTTTCTTT. Translating gives CASSLDQATEAFF.

The chain combines TRBV11-1 with TRBJ1-6; D is unclear. Trimming took 8 bases from V and 7 from J, leaving 9 bases between them. The CDR3 runs 12 residues. Germline CDR1 is SGHAT and CDR2 is FQDESV (reference sequence). CDR3 sequence: CASAADNSPLHF. For the CDR3, the DNA is TGTGCCAGCGCGGCCGACAATTCACCCCTCCACTTT.

A word on this clone: Other nucleotide sequences in the sample specify the same CDR3. The chain links TRBV6-1 to TRBJ1-5; weak D call: TRBD1 (5 bases). With 6 bases removed from V and 0 bases from J, the gap between germline ends came to 9 bases. The CDR3 has 14 residues. Germline CDR1 and CDR2: MNHNS and SASEGT. CDR3 sequence reads: CASRGGVSNQPQHF. Here the CDR3 DNA reads TGTGCCAGCAGGGGGGGGGTTAGCAATCAGCCCCAGCATTTT.

This clone appeared a single time. The chain employs TRBV28 and TRBJ2-4, with 7 bases fitting TRBD1. This CDR3 region has 15 residues. V trimming: 5 bases; J trimming: 6 bases; junction bases outside the gene matches: 10. CDR1 is MDHEN, CDR2 SYDVKM, per germline. Written as DNA, the CDR3 is TGTGCCAGCAGTCCGCCCAGACAGGGAAGAAACATTCAGTACTTC. Residues: CASSPPRQGRNIQYF.

V and J are TRBV29-1 and TRBJ1-1, with 8 bases identical to TRBD1. CDR1 is SQVTM, CDR2 ANQGSEA, per germline. V trimming: 7 bases; J trimming: 3 bases; junction bases outside the gene matches: 13. The CDR3 extends over 15 amino acids. The CDR3 DNA reads TGCAGCGCCCAGGGAAGGACAGGGAGGTACACTGAAGCTTTCTTT. It specifies CSAQGRTGRYTEAFF.

A word on this clone: Other DNA sequences in the same sample also yield this CDR3. The V call is TRBV29-1, the J call TRBJ1-1; D gene uncertain. CDR3 length: 14 residues. In germline, CDR1 is SQVTM, CDR2 ANQGSEA. The ends were cut back, 6 bases at V and 0 bases at J, with 14 bases in the middle. For the CDR3, the DNA is TGCAGCGTCAACCGACAATTAGTGAACACTGAAGCTTTCTTT. Its protein product is CSVNRQLVNTEAFF.

The chain is built from TRBV2 and TRBJ2-7, with 7 bases fitting TRBD2. The CDR3 sequence is 14 residues long. V trimming: 5 bases; J trimming: 6 bases; junction bases outside the gene matches: 10. CDR1 is SNHLY and CDR2 is FYNNEI in the germline V gene. The CDR3 DNA is TGTGCCAGCAGTCCTAGCGGTCCTCAGCCCGAGCAGTACTTC. Protein product: CASSPSGPQPEQYF.

V usage is TRBV7-9 and J usage is TRBJ2-1, with D possibly called TRBD1 or TRBD2 (5 bases each). Per the germline V gene, CDR1 is SEHNR and CDR2 is FQNEAQ (reference sequence). The CDR3 sequence is 13 residues long. V lost 6 bases, J lost 10 bases, and 16 bases lay in between. CDR3 nucleotides: TGTGCCAGCAGTTCAGCGTCCCGGGGCGAGCAGTTCTTC. The encoded protein is CASSSASRGEQFF.

Remarks on this clone: Other DNA variants within this sample encode the same CDR3. The J gene is TRBJ2-2, the V gene TRBV18; 7 nucleotides match TRBD1. The CDR3 runs to 14 residues. Germline loops: CDR1 KGHSH, CDR2 LQKENI. V was clipped by 3 bases and J by 4 bases; unmatched bases: 2. The CDR3 sequence is CASSPDRVTGELFF. DNA for the CDR3: TGTGCCAGCTCACCCGACAGGGTCACCGGGGAGCTGTTTTTT. The full variable domain, with the rest looked up from reference TRBV18 and TRBJ2-2, is NAGVMQNPRHLVRRRGQEARLRCSPMKGHSHVYWYRQLPEEGLKFMVYLQKENIIDESGMPKERFSAEFPKEGPSILRIQQVVRGDSAAYFCASSPDRVTGELFFGEGSRLTVL.

This clone was counted once. The chain is built from TRBV6-6 and TRBJ1-1; tentatively, D is TRBD1 (5 bases). The CDR3 runs to 14 residues. The germline V and J ends were trimmed by 4 bases and 2 bases, with 11 bases remaining between them. Looked up from germline, CDR1 is MNHNY and CDR2 is SVGAGI (reference sequence). The CDR3 loop is CASSSTGRNTEAFF. The CDR3 bases are TGTGCCAGCAGTTCTACAGGAAGAAACACTGAAGCTTTCTTT.

The V and J genes are TRBV7-8 and TRBJ2-7; 7 bases are shared with TRBD1. Trimming at V came to 3 bases and at J to 4 bases, leaving 9 bases not matched to a gene. Per germline, CDR1 SGHVS and CDR2 FQNEAQ. This CDR3 contains 15 residues. The CDR3: CASSFGAGGSYEQYF. In DNA, the CDR3 is TGTGCCAGCAGCTTTGGGGCAGGGGGTTCGTACGAGCAGTACTTC.

The chain links TRBV7-9 to TRBJ2-1, with D perhaps matching TRBD1 (5 bases). The V and J ends lost 3 bases and 5 bases respectively, with 11 bases between them. This CDR3 region has 14 residues. CDR1 is SEHNR and CDR2 is FQNEAQ in the germline V gene (reference sequence). The CDR3 coding sequence is TGTGCCAGCAGCTTTCTTGGACAAGACAATGAGCAGTTCTTC. This sequence encodes CASSFLGQDNEQFF.

The genes are TRBV18 and TRBJ2-4; D remains ambiguous. The V end lost 2 bases, the J end lost 3 bases, and 11 bases lay between the germline ends. The CDR3 covers 15 residues. Germline V gene lookup returns CDR1 KGHSH and CDR2 LQKENI. Here the CDR3 DNA reads TGTGCCAGCTCACCAATATCAGGTTACAAAAACATTCAGTACTTC. Translating gives CASSPISGYKNIQYF.

The genes are TRBV18 and TRBJ2-7; TRBD2 agrees at 14 bases. This CDR3 spans 18 amino acids. In germline, CDR1 is KGHSH, CDR2 LQKENI. V dropped 5 bases and J dropped 2; count of bases not matched to a gene: 11. This CDR3 is CASSKTRLAGGQAYEQYF. The CDR3 DNA sequence: TGTGCCAGCTCAAAGACACGACTAGCGGGAGGGCAAGCCTACGAGCAGTACTTC.

The V and J genes are TRBV7-2 and TRBJ2-2; tentatively, D is TRBD2 (5 bases). The germline V gene encodes CDR1 SGHTA and CDR2 FQGNSA. Trimming cost V 0 bases and J 4 bases, with 12 bases left between them. The CDR3 is made up of 16 amino acids. The CDR3: CASSLAGVAVTGELFF. The DNA of the CDR3 is TGTGCCAGCAGCTTAGCCGGGGTCGCGGTCACCGGGGAGCTGTTTTTT.

Turning to this clone: The sample contains more than one DNA sequence encoding this CDR3. This chain links TRBV27 with TRBJ2-7, with D possibly being TRBD2 (6 bases). The CDR3 has 12 amino acids. Germline V gene sequence: CDR1 MNHEY, CDR2 SMNVEV (reference sequence). Trimming removed 3 bases from V and 7 bases from J, with 10 bases in between. CDR3 nucleotide sequence: TGTGCCAGCAGTTTCTCTGGGGGGGAGCAGTACTTC. Translating gives CASSFSGGEQYF.

This chain joins TRBV4-1 and TRBJ2-1, with D perhaps TRBD2 (6 bases). This CDR3 spans 17 amino acids. Per the germline V gene, CDR1 is MGHRA and CDR2 is YSYEKL. Trimming removed 7 bases from V and 0 bases from J, with 19 bases in between. CDR3 protein: CASTGTWDGSSYNEQFF. CDR3 in DNA: TGCGCCAGCACGGGGACCTGGGACGGGAGCTCCTACAATGAGCAGTTCTTC.

The DNA of the CDR3 is TGTGCCAGCAGCAGCTCGGGACAGAACACTGAAGCTTTCTTT. It encodes CASSSSGQNTEAFF. This sequence joins TRBV7-2 and TRBJ1-1; D perhaps matches TRBD1 (6 bases). Trimming cost V 5 bases and J 1 base, with 11 bases left between them. The CDR3 is 14 amino acids. CDR1 and CDR2 from the germline V gene are SGHTA and FQGNSA.

This chain joins TRBV5-1 and TRBJ2-1; D not resolved. Trimming left V 0 bases short and J 8 bases short, with 6 bases between. Per germline, CDR1 SGHRS and CDR2 YFSETQ. The CDR3 is 12 amino acids. In nucleotides, the CDR3 is TGCGCCAGCAGCTTGGCGTGGGATGAGCAGTTCTTC. Its translation is CASSLAWDEQFF.

The V gene is TRBV5-1, the J gene TRBJ1-2; D not certain. Germline CDR1 is SGHRS and CDR2 is YFSETQ. The CDR3 runs 17 residues. The V end was cut by 0 bases, the J end by 11 bases, with 26 bases between. The CDR3 sequence is CASSLGHLAPLMTWYTF. The CDR3 bases are TGCGCCAGCAGCTTGGGCCATCTTGCCCCTCTAATGACGTGGTACACCTTC.

About this clone: Different DNA sequences within this sample yield the same CDR3. The V and J genes are TRBV18 and TRBJ1-1, with D perhaps matching TRBD1 (6 bases). The germline gives CDR1 KGHSH, CDR2 LQKENI. The germline V and J ends were trimmed by 5 bases and 2 bases, with 9 bases remaining between them. There are 13 residues in the CDR3. CDR3 bases: TGTGCCAGCTCAGGACAGTCTAACACTGAAGCTTTCTTT. This sequence encodes CASSGQSNTEAFF.

The rearrangement uses TRBV7-2 and TRBJ2-5; 7 positions agree with TRBD2. The CDR3 runs to 15 residues. V shed 5 bases and J 5 bases; nucleotides not matched to a gene: 11. Germline V gene sequence: CDR1 SGHTA, CDR2 FQGNSA. The DNA of the CDR3 is TGTGCCAGCAGCCCCAACGGACTAGTCCATGAGACCCAGTACTTC. The encoded protein is CASSPNGLVHETQYF.

This clone was recorded a few times. J is TRBJ1-5 and V is TRBV6-5; TRBD1 might be the D (5 bases). Looked up from germline, CDR1 is MNHEY and CDR2 is SVGAGI. Trimming took 6 bases from V and 2 from J, leaving 14 bases between them. The CDR3 is made up of 15 amino acids. The CDR3 loop is CASSLRGVGNQPQHF. The CDR3 DNA reads as TGTGCCAGCAGCCTACGGGGGGTAGGCAATCAGCCCCAGCATTTT.